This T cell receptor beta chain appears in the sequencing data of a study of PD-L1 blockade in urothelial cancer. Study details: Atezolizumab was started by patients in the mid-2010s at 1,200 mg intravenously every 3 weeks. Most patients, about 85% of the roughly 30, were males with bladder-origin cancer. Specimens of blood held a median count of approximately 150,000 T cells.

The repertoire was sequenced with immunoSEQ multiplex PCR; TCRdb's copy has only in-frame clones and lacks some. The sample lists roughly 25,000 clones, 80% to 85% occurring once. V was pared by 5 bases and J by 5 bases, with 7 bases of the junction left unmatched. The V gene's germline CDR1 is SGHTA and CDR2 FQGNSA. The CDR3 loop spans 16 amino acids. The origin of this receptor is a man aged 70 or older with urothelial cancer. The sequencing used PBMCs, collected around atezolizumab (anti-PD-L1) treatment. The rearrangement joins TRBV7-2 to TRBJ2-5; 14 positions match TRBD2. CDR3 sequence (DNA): TGTGCCAGCAGCGATCAGACTAGCGGGAGGGGGGAGACCCAGTACTTC. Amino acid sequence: CASSDQTSGRGETQYF.